This section outlines one T cell receptor beta chain sequence together with its context. This entry comes from a study of T cells expressing NK-cell markers. TCRdb re-called the 5' RACE reads, yielding one record per CDR3 amino acid sequence without DNA. Here the sample table reports roughly 390,000 distinct CDR3 sequences. The germline V gene encodes CDR1 SGHTA and CDR2 FQGNSA. The CDR3 length is 16 residues. The sequence was obtained from a man aged 18 to 69 in good health. Sequenced sample: blood T cells: a sorted CD56 or NKG2C T cell subset, CD4+ or CD8+ T cells, or bulk PBMC T cells (not recorded which). J is TRBJ2-3 and V is TRBV7-2; checking the TCRdb D call of TRBD1 is not possible without DNA. CDR3 protein: CASTLQKGVNTDTQYF.